Listed below are T cell receptor beta chains from one sample, sequenced in a study of cytomegalovirus exposure and HLA in healthy donors. The data were produced by immunoSEQ multiplex PCR, yet TCRdb's version contains in-frame clones alone and is incomplete. The profile shows fewer than 250,000 clones, 65% to 85% of them singletons. Sample: PBMCs. The receptors originated from a woman aged 18-35 years in good health and CMV-seronegative. Both conserved end residues are part of each CDR3. D genes are given only for firm matches. Only some rows state a clone size, as once, few, many or a class for expanded clones.

v_gene	d_gene	j_gene	abundance	CDR3aa	CDR3nt
TRBV5-3	TRBD2	TRBJ2-3	-	CARSRTSGRSIGTDTQYF	TGTGCCAGAAGCAGGACTAGCGGGAGGAGTATAGGCACAGATACGCAGTATTTT
TRBV18	TRBD1	TRBJ1-4	-	CASSRQGGKGEKLFF	TGTGCCAGCTCACGACAGGGGGGGAAAGGCGAAAAACTGTTTTTT
TRBV6-5	-	TRBJ2-1	-	CASSFTGTEQFF	TGTGCCAGCAGTTTCACAGGGACCGAGCAGTTCTTC
TRBV19	TRBD1	TRBJ2-7	-	CASSITGQGDEQYF	TGTGCCAGTAGTATCACCGGACAGGGGGACGAGCAGTACTTC
TRBV11-2	TRBD1	TRBJ1-1	-	CASSFAGGLITEAFF	TGTGCCAGCAGCTTTGCAGGGGGCTTGATTACTGAAGCTTTCTTT
TRBV6-5	-	TRBJ1-1	-	CASSYSGVYTEAFF	TGTGCCAGCAGTTATTCGGGGGTCTACACTGAAGCTTTCTTT
TRBV27	TRBD2	TRBJ2-5	-	CASSRGGLGETQYF	TGTGCCAGCAGTCGCGGGGGGCTAGGAGAGACCCAGTACTTC
TRBV6-5	TRBD1	TRBJ1-1	-	CASSYRPGGLVTEAFF	TGTGCCAGCAGTTACCGGCCAGGGGGCCTGGTCACTGAAGCTTTCTTT
TRBV28	TRBD2	TRBJ2-7	once	CASSSRTSGGIF	TGTGCCAGCAGTTCTAGGACTAGCGGGGGGATCTTC
TRBV5-8	-	TRBJ1-1	once	CASSKSGRTEAFF	TGTGCCAGCAGTAAAAGCGGGAGGACTGAAGCTTTCTTT
TRBV11-2	-	TRBJ2-5	-	CASSNLRDTETQYF	TGTGCCAGCAGCAACCTCCGGGACACAGAGACCCAGTACTTC
TRBV27	TRBD1	TRBJ1-1	-	CASSTATGDTEAFF	TGTGCCAGCAGTACCGCGACAGGGGACACTGAAGCTTTCTTT
TRBV11-3	-	TRBJ2-5	few	CASSQGGQRQETQYF	TGTGCCAGCAGCCAGGGGGGACAAAGACAAGAGACCCAGTACTTC
TRBV5-5	-	TRBJ1-3	-	CASSLEANSGNTIYF	TGTGCCAGCAGCTTGGAAGCGAACTCTGGAAACACCATATATTTT
TRBV2	-	TRBJ2-1	-	CASSEGANEQFF	TGTGCCAGCAGTGAAGGAGCAAATGAGCAGTTCTTC
TRBV7-2	TRBD2	TRBJ2-7	-	CASSSSGLAGDEQYF	TGTGCCAGCAGCTCATCGGGACTAGCGGGAGACGAGCAGTACTTC
TRBV9	-	TRBJ2-1	-	CASSFGDEQFF	TGTGCCAGCAGCTTCGGGGATGAGCAGTTCTTC
TRBV5-1	TRBD1	TRBJ1-5	once	CASSSGQGDQPQHF	TGCGCCAGCAGCTCCGGACAGGGAGATCAGCCCCAGCATTTT
TRBV5-1	-	TRBJ1-2	-	CASRRGFDYGYTF	TGCGCCAGTCGGAGGGGCTTTGACTATGGCTACACCTTC
TRBV4-2	TRBD2	TRBJ2-7	-	CASSQELAGVYYEQYF	TGTGCCAGCAGCCAAGAACTAGCGGGAGTATACTACGAGCAGTACTTC
TRBV19	-	TRBJ1-2	-	CASSAIDRINYGYTF	TGTGCCAGTAGTGCCATCGACAGGATTAACTATGGCTACACCTTC
TRBV5-1	TRBD1	TRBJ1-3	-	CASSSGQGLSSGNTIYF	TGCGCCAGCAGCTCGGGACAGGGGCTTTCCTCTGGAAACACCATATATTTT
TRBV5-6	-	TRBJ2-3	few	CASSLPLAVYTDTQYF	TGTGCCAGCAGCTTGCCCTTAGCGGTTTACACAGATACGCAGTATTTT
TRBV5-1	-	TRBJ1-1	-	CASSFGGLNTEAFF	TGCGCCAGCAGCTTCGGGGGGCTGAACACTGAAGCTTTCTTT
TRBV19	-	TRBJ1-1	-	CASSIKGEYTEAFF	TGTGCCAGTAGTATCAAAGGAGAGTACACTGAAGCTTTCTTT
TRBV4-1	-	TRBJ2-7	-	CASSQVGRDEQYF	TGCGCCAGCAGCCAAGTGGGCAGGGACGAGCAGTACTTC
TRBV4-3	TRBD2	TRBJ2-7	-	CASSQDLISSGRAYEQYF	TGCGCCAGCAGCCAAGATCTCATAAGTAGCGGGAGGGCCTACGAGCAGTACTTC
TRBV5-1	-	TRBJ1-2	-	CASSLADSSGYTF	TGCGCCAGCAGCTTGGCGGACAGTTCCGGCTACACCTTC
TRBV5-6	-	TRBJ2-7	-	CASSPLTGSYEQYF	TGTGCCAGCAGCCCCTTGACAGGATCCTACGAGCAGTACTTC
TRBV4-2	-	TRBJ2-7	few	CASSQEGPTRSYEQYF	TGTGCCAGCAGCCAGGAGGGACCGACGAGATCCTACGAGCAGTACTTC
TRBV28	TRBD1	TRBJ1-1	few	CASSRRTGDFLSPNTEAFF	TGTGCCAGCAGTCGTCGGACAGGCGACTTTCTATCCCCGAACACTGAAGCTTTCTTT
TRBV6-1	TRBD1	TRBJ1-4	-	CASSTTGLREKLFF	TGTGCCAGCAGTACGACAGGGTTGAGGGAAAAACTGTTTTTT
TRBV5-6	-	TRBJ1-2	-	CASSIRGGATYGYTF	TGTGCCAGCAGTATCAGGGGTGGGGCTACATATGGCTACACCTTC
TRBV28	TRBD1	TRBJ1-2	-	CASSYPEDRGDGYTF	TGTGCCAGCAGTTACCCAGAAGACAGGGGGGATGGCTACACCTTC
TRBV27	TRBD2	TRBJ2-7	-	CASSLLLAGAYEQYF	TGTGCCAGCAGTTTATTACTAGCGGGAGCCTACGAGCAGTACTTC
TRBV10-3	-	TRBJ2-7	-	CAISESGVYEQYF	TGTGCCATCAGTGAGTCCGGGGTCTACGAGCAGTACTTC
TRBV27	-	TRBJ1-5	-	CASTSSAYSNQPQHF	TGTGCCAGCACGTCGTCCGCGTATAGCAATCAGCCCCAGCATTTT
TRBV2	TRBD2	TRBJ2-7	-	CASSDPRGDSYEQYF	TGTGCCAGCAGTGACCCGCGGGGGGACTCCTACGAGCAGTACTTC
TRBV5-1	-	TRBJ1-1	-	CASSILSRNTEAFF	TGCGCCAGCAGCATCCTATCGAGGAACACTGAAGCTTTCTTT
TRBV30	-	TRBJ2-2	-	CAWTGSGELFF	TGTGCCTGGACGGGAAGCGGGGAGCTGTTTTTT
TRBV6-5	TRBD1	TRBJ1-2	-	CASSYVQGAYYGYTF	TGTGCCAGCAGTTACGTCCAGGGGGCATATTATGGCTACACCTTC
TRBV13	-	TRBJ2-7	-	CASSLVQGSDEQYF	TGTGCCAGCAGCTTAGTTCAGGGGTCTGACGAGCAGTACTTC
TRBV7-9	-	TRBJ2-1	-	CASSPRSGDTYNEQFF	TGTGCCAGCAGCCCACGCAGCGGGGACACCTACAATGAGCAGTTCTTC
TRBV7-9	-	TRBJ1-2	once	CASSVLVGQNAGYTF	TGTGCCAGCAGTGTTTTAGTTGGACAGAATGCGGGCTACACCTTC
TRBV27	-	TRBJ2-2	-	CASSLSRGNTGELFF	TGTGCCAGCAGTTTATCCCGAGGGAACACCGGGGAGCTGTTTTTT
TRBV6-1	-	TRBJ2-7	-	CASSVAEQYF	TGTGCCAGCAGTGTGGCCGAGCAGTACTTC
TRBV7-2	TRBD1	TRBJ1-2	-	CASSPRDRGQYGYTF	TGTGCCAGCAGCCCCAGGGACAGGGGGCAATATGGCTACACCTTC
TRBV27	TRBD1	TRBJ2-3	-	CASIDRGRTDTQYF	TGTGCCAGCATTGACAGGGGGCGTACAGATACGCAGTATTTT
TRBV4-1	TRBD1	TRBJ2-3	-	CASSPTGGNADTQYF	TGCGCCAGCAGCCCCACAGGGGGTAATGCAGATACGCAGTATTTT
TRBV7-9	-	TRBJ2-1	-	CASSKPGATYNEQFF	TGTGCCAGCAGCAAACCAGGGGCTACCTACAATGAGCAGTTCTTC
TRBV7-2	-	TRBJ1-5	-	CASSPYGGGRGGNQPQHF	TGTGCCAGCAGCCCATACGGCGGGGGGCGAGGGGGCAATCAGCCCCAGCATTTT